These 5 T cell receptor beta chains share one sample of origin, sequenced in a study of T cell responses to AZD1222 COVID-19 vaccine. TCRdb's copy holds only in-frame clones and misses some; the assay was immunoSEQ multiplex PCR. Of about 45,000 clones in the sample, 80% were seen once. The sequences come from peripheral blood, collected 28 days after the second dose of the MenACWY control vaccine. These receptors all come from an adult who received the MenACWY meningococcal vaccine as a control.

This clone ranks as medium-sized. This chain uses TRBV9 with TRBJ1-5; D is ambiguous. V was pared by 3 bases and J by 1 base, with 2 bases between. The CDR3 is 12 amino acids. Germline V gene data show CDR1 as SGDLS and CDR2 as YYNGEE. CDR3 sequence (DNA): TGTGCCAGCAGCGGCAGCAATCAGCCCCAGCATTTT. It encodes CASSGSNQPQHF.

This clone was seen only a few times. V gene TRBV5-1 combines with J gene TRBJ1-2; 7 nucleotides line up with TRBD1. The CDR3 sequence is 17 residues long. The junction had 10 bases not matched to a gene; V was cut back by 2 bases and J by 0 bases. CDR1 and CDR2 from the germline V gene are SGHRS and YFSETQ. CDR3 amino acids: CASSLTIRGQTNYGYTF. CDR3 sequence (DNA): TGCGCCAGCAGCTTAACGATTAGGGGGCAGACTAACTATGGCTACACCTTC.

This chain links TRBV23-1 with TRBJ1-1; no clear D. TRBV23-1 is designated an ORF whose function remains uncertain. V shed 2 bases and J shed 0 bases, with 10 bases lying between them. The CDR3 runs 15 residues. The CDR3 nucleotides are TGCGCCAGCAGTCAAGGAGGGAGGATGAACACTGAAGCTTTCTTT. Its translation: CASSQGGRMNTEAFF.

This clone was observed a single time. The chain is built from TRBV30 and TRBJ2-5, with 7 bases matching TRBD1. The ends lost 0 bases at V and 5 bases at J; junction bases unmatched: 6. The CDR3 length is 14 residues. Germline V gene lookup returns CDR1 GTSNPN and CDR2 SVGIG (reference sequence). CDR3 DNA: TGTGCCTGGAGTGTGGGACAGCTCGTTGAGACCCAGTACTTC. This sequence encodes CAWSVGQLVETQYF.

The chain is built from TRBV5-1 and TRBJ1-2, with D tentatively TRBD1 (5 bases). The CDR3 is 12 amino acids. CDR1 is SGHRS and CDR2 is YFSETQ in the germline V gene. Trimming removed 9 bases from V and 8 bases from J, with 17 bases in between. The DNA of the CDR3 is TGCGCCACAAGGGGCGAAATGGGCGGCTACACCTTC. Translation gives CATRGEMGGYTF.